Below, 16 T cell receptor beta chains from the same sample are listed, as sequenced in a study of vaccination and CD4 T cells after COVID-19 (dated by TCRdb to 2021 to 2024). What the treatment or condition label conveys for this sample: roughly nine-day PBMC culture with coronavirus spike peptide pools or control peptides (ViraFEST assay). These receptors are not linked to any known antigen. The protocol used for the library was PCR. Sequencing relied on an Illumina iSeq 100. DNA from cultured CD4+ T cells was subjected to TCR sequencing with the Oncomine TCR Beta short-read assay at the Johns Hopkins FTIC core. TCRdb trimmed public reads at Q25 via fastp, called clones via MiXCR and kept in-frame beta chains. Merged by CDR3 protein, the rows form single entries marked with the most common genes and DNA. The sample table contains fewer than 20,000 distinct CDR3 sequences; only one count was recorded for 44% of them. The ten top clones hold about 3.7% of the sample.

Sequenced material: CD4+ T cells from blood, cultured in vitro. The receptors were gathered from a human donor who had recovered from COVID-19.

The V call is TRBV5-1, the J call TRBJ2-7; unclear D gene. The CDR3 is made up of 13 amino acids. CDR1 is SGHRS, CDR2 YFSETQ, per germline. Trimming pared 0 bases from V and 2 bases from J, leaving 6 bases between. The CDR3 sequence is CASSLEATYEQYF. The CDR3 coding sequence is TGCGCCAGCAGCTTGGAGGCAACCTACGAGCAGTACTTC.

This clonotype was seen a handful of times. This chain connects TRBV20-1 to TRBJ2-7, with 10 bases identical to TRBD2. Germline trimming cut 3 bases from V and 3 bases from J; bases unmatched to any gene: 20. The CDR3 spans 19 residues. The germline V gene encodes CDR1 DFQATT and CDR2 SNEGSKA (reference sequence). CDR3 sequence: CSASSYWTSRTSGNYEQYF. The CDR3 DNA reads as TGCAGTGCTAGTTCTTATTGGACTTCTAGGACTAGCGGCAACTACGAGCAGTACTTC.

V gene TRBV7-3 combines with J gene TRBJ2-7, with 7 bases identical to TRBD2. The CDR3 is 17 residues long. Trimming cost V 2 bases and J 5 bases; bases outside gene matches: 15. CDR1 and CDR2 (germline): SGHTA, FQGTGA. CDR3 sequence reads: CASSLAGEGGPTHEQYF. CDR3 nucleotide sequence: TGTGCCAGCAGCTTAGCCGGGGAGGGAGGGCCCACCCACGAGCAGTACTTC. Drawing the rest from reference TRBV7-3 and TRBJ2-7, the complete variable domain is GAGVSQTPSNKVTEKGKYVELRCDPISGHTALYWYRQSLGQGPEFLIYFQGTGAADDSGLPNDRFFAVRPEGSVSTLKIQRTERGDSAVYLCASSLAGEGGPTHEQYFGPGTRLTVT.

The chain uses TRBV7-9 and TRBJ2-7, with D possibly matching TRBD1 (5 bases). The CDR3 is 14 residues long. The germline gives CDR1 SEHNR, CDR2 FQNEAQ (reference sequence). Deletions cut 3 bases from V and 3 bases from J, with 12 bases between. The DNA of the CDR3 is TGTGCCAGCAGCTTTATCCAGGGCAGCTACGAGCAGTACTTC. Translated, it gives CASSFIQGSYEQYF.

V is TRBV7-2 and J is TRBJ2-5, with D maybe TRBD2 (5 bases). Per germline, CDR1 SGHTA and CDR2 FQGNSA. V lost 6 bases, J lost 5 bases, and 19 bases lay in between. This CDR3 spans 15 amino acids. The DNA for the CDR3 is TGTGCCAGCAGACCCAGTAGTAGCCCGGGGGAGACCCAGTACTTC. It translates to CASRPSSSPGETQYF.

This clonotype was picked up a small number of times. This chain uses TRBV28 with TRBJ2-5; D is ambiguous. V was trimmed by 6 bases and J by 2 bases, leaving 22 bases between them. The CDR3 is 17 residues long. From germline, CDR1 is MDHEN and CDR2 SYDVKM. CDR3 amino acids: CASSYTIREIGQETQYF. The DNA of the CDR3 is TGTGCCAGCAGCTACACTATCCGAGAGATCGGACAAGAGACCCAGTACTTC.

The genes are TRBV11-1 and TRBJ2-1; perhaps TRBD2 as D (6 bases). The germline V gene encodes CDR1 SGHAT and CDR2 FQDESV (reference sequence). Trimming left V 5 bases short and J 6 bases short, with 14 bases between. The CDR3 runs 14 residues. The CDR3 bases are TGTGCCAGCAGCCCGCGGAGTAGCGGCAATGAGCAGTTCTTC. Translated, it gives CASSPRSSGNEQFF.

The V call is TRBV10-1, the J call TRBJ2-5; possibly TRBD2 for D (7 bases). The V end was cut by 1 base, the J end by 5 bases, with 11 bases between. CDR3 size: 14 residues. Looked up from germline, CDR1 is WNHNN and CDR2 is SYGVQD (reference sequence). The CDR3 DNA reads as TGCGCCAGCAGTGAGTTTCGGGGGGCGGAGACCCAGTACTTC. Its protein product is CASSEFRGAETQYF.

This sequence joins TRBV5-4 and TRBJ2-3, with D possibly being TRBD1 (5 bases). Deletions cut 4 bases from V and 0 bases from J, with 9 bases between. In germline, CDR1 is SGHNT, CDR2 YYREEE (reference sequence). The CDR3 is 14 residues long. The CDR3 DNA is TGTGCCAGCAGCCGCAGGGAAAGCACAGATACGCAGTATTTT. Translating gives CASSRRESTDTQYF. The full variable domain, its missing parts supplied by reference TRBV5-4 and TRBJ2-3, is ETGVTQSPTHLIKTRGQQVTLRCSSQSGHNTVSWYQQALGQGPQFIFQYYREEENGRGNFPPRFSGLQFPNYSSELNVNALELDDSALYLCASSRRESTDTQYFGPGTRLTVL.

Of note for this clonotype: Given a much more abundant clone one base away, this may be a read error. This chain joins TRBV20-1 and TRBJ1-5, with a possible D match to TRBD1 (5 bases). The CDR3 has 16 residues. The V gene's germline CDR1 is DFQATT and CDR2 SNEGSKA (reference sequence). CDR3 bases: TGCAGTACTAGAGATCTCCGGGGGATGGGCAATCAGCCCCAGCATTTT. Translating gives CSTRDLRGMGNQPQHF.

This chain links TRBV20-1 with TRBJ2-5; the D gene is possibly TRBD2 (6 bases). The CDR3 has 14 residues. V lost 1 base, J lost 5 bases, and 14 bases lay in between. The germline CDR1 and CDR2 sequences are DFQATT and SNEGSKA (reference sequence). CDR3 loop: CSARGRVGRETQYF. The CDR3, as DNA: TGCAGTGCTAGAGGCAGGGTGGGGAGGGAGACCCAGTACTTC.

The V gene is TRBV6-5, the J gene TRBJ1-4, with D possibly TRBD1 on 5 matching bases. Trimming took 4 bases from V and 2 from J, leaving 14 bases between them. Per the germline V gene, CDR1 is MNHEY and CDR2 is SVGAGI. CDR3 length: 16 amino acids. The CDR3 bases are TGTGCCAGCAGTTTCACAGGATTGGGGACTAATGAAAAACTGTTTTTT. It specifies CASSFTGLGTNEKLFF.

The rearrangement uses TRBV20-1 and TRBJ2-2, with 10 bases that match TRBD2. The V and J ends lost 0 bases and 3 bases, in that order; junction bases with no gene match: 7. Germline values: CDR1 DFQATT, CDR2 SNEGSKA (reference sequence). The length of the CDR3 is 17 residues. The CDR3, as DNA: TGCAGTGCTAGAGACAGCGGGAGGGTATTACACACCGGGGAGCTGTTTTTT. Amino acid sequence: CSARDSGRVLHTGELFF.

The chain employs TRBV20-1 and TRBJ1-1, with D unclear. V was cut by 5 bases and J by 6 bases, with 7 bases left in between. This CDR3 has 10 residues. The germline V gene has CDR1 DFQATT and CDR2 SNEGSKA (reference sequence). Here the CDR3 reads CSALEAEAFF. CDR3 DNA sequence: TGCAGTGCTTTAGAAGCTGAAGCTTTCTTT.

As DNA, the CDR3 is TGTGCCAGCAGCCCAAGAAGTGGGTCGCCCTCCTACGAGCAGTACTTC. It codes for CASSPRSGSPSYEQYF. The chain carries TRBV7-2 and TRBJ2-7; D remains ambiguous. The CDR3 is 16 residues long. V was shortened by 5 bases and J by 0 bases, with 17 bases between the two germline ends. Germline CDR1 SGHTA, CDR2 FQGNSA.

Only a few counts were recorded for this clonotype. This chain links TRBV20-1 with TRBJ1-1; D perhaps matches TRBD1 (6 bases). This CDR3 spans 14 amino acids. CDR1 is DFQATT, CDR2 SNEGSKA, per germline (reference sequence). V gave up 0 bases and J gave up 2 bases, with 10 bases separating them. CDR3 in DNA: TGCAGTGCTAGAGAATTGACAGGCAACACTGAAGCTTTCTTT. Its translation: CSARELTGNTEAFF.